The 14 T cell receptor beta chains listed next were all sequenced from one sample in a study of a mutant IDH1 vaccine in newly diagnosed glioma. No antigen has been assigned to these receptors. The protocol was immunoSEQ multiplex PCR, while the TCRdb copy is restricted to in-frame clones and leaves out a portion. This table holds roughly 12,000 clones, roughly 84% found once. Time point given: week 5, during vaccination. The study gave 300 ug of mutant IDH1 20-mer peptide per vaccine dose, with topical imiquimod. The sample in question was PBMCs, obtained from a glioma patient whose treatment included an IDH1 peptide vaccine. The receptor set was obtained from a woman between 40 and 55 years old with glioma. Some clones in this sample may be carry-over from other donors' samples.

The V call is TRBV12-5, the J call TRBJ2-3; D ambiguous. The CDR3 length is 13 residues. The germline V gene encodes CDR1 LGHNT and CDR2 FRNRAP. V lost 0 bases and J 2 bases, leaving 3 bases between the germline ends. CDR3 in amino acids: CASGLVYTDTQYF. The CDR3 bases are TGTGCTAGTGGTTTGGTTTACACAGATACGCAGTATTTT.

The V and J genes are TRBV13 and TRBJ1-2, with D maybe TRBD1 (5 bases). Deletions cut 5 bases from V and 6 bases from J, with 13 bases between. This CDR3 comprises 13 residues. Germline CDR1 and CDR2: PRHDT and FYEKMQ (reference sequence). The CDR3 coding sequence is TGTGCCAGCAGCGAAGGCAGGGCTGATGGCTACACCTTC. This translates into CASSEGRADGYTF. Drawing the rest from reference TRBV13 and TRBJ1-2, the complete variable domain is AAGVIQSPRHLIKEKRETATLKCYPIPRHDTVYWYQQGPGQDPQFLISFYEKMQSDKGSIPDRFSAQQFSDYHSELNMSSLELGDSALYFCASSEGRADGYTFGSGTRLTVV.

The V call is TRBV5-1, the J call TRBJ2-1, with D perhaps matching TRBD2 (6 bases). This CDR3 contains 17 residues. Trimming removed 3 bases at V and 4 bases at J, with 20 bases between. CDR1 is SGHRS, CDR2 YFSETQ, per germline. Written as DNA, the CDR3 is TGCGCCAGCAGCTCGAAATCCGGGACTTCCTCATACAATGAGCAGTTCTTC. Translating it yields CASSSKSGTSSYNEQFF.

The chain couples TRBV27 to TRBJ1-1; D is unresolved. Germline CDR1 is MNHEY and CDR2 is SMNVEV (reference sequence). V lost 5 bases and J lost 3, with 16 bases in between. CDR3 size: 15 residues. CDR3 in amino acids: CASSTIVGRDTEAFF. Here the CDR3 DNA reads TGTGCCAGCAGTACCATCGTGGGGAGGGACACTGAAGCTTTCTTT.

V and J are TRBV30 and TRBJ1-2; D is perhaps TRBD1 (5 bases). CDR1 is GTSNPN, CDR2 SVGIG, per germline (reference sequence). The CDR3 length is 14 residues. With 2 bases removed from V and 8 bases from J, the gap between germline ends came to 18 bases. The CDR3, as DNA: TGTGCCTGGAGTATTGGTCCAAATCACAGGGGCTACACCTTC. This codes for CAWSIGPNHRGYTF.

The chain couples TRBV27 to TRBJ2-5; D might be TRBD1 (5 bases). Germline CDR1 and CDR2: MNHEY and SMNVEV (reference sequence). The CDR3 spans 13 residues. V dropped 5 bases and J dropped 7 bases, with 14 bases sitting between them. In DNA, the CDR3 is TGTGCCAGCAGTCAGACAGTTACTGGGACCCAGTACTTC. It yields the protein CASSQTVTGTQYF.

The rearrangement joins TRBV5-1 to TRBJ2-4, with TRBD1 identical over 9 bases. The germline gives CDR1 SGHRS, CDR2 YFSETQ. The V and J ends lost 3 bases and 7 bases, in that order; junction bases with no gene match: 5. The CDR3 covers 14 residues. The CDR3 DNA follows: TGCGCCAGCAGCTCGGGGACAGGGCGGAACATTCAGTACTTC. The encoded protein is CASSSGTGRNIQYF.

The chain employs TRBV5-8 and TRBJ2-3, with no clear D. The V gene lost 0 bases and the J gene lost 4 bases, with 6 bases spanning the gap. The CDR3 is made up of 13 amino acids. Germline V gives CDR1 SGHTS, CDR2 YDEGEE. CDR3 residues: CASSLGPPDTQYF. The CDR3 coding sequence is TGTGCCAGCAGCTTGGGCCCTCCAGATACGCAGTATTTT.

This clone was recorded only once. V and J are TRBV6-5 and TRBJ2-6; D is ambiguous. The germline V and J ends were trimmed by 0 bases and 0 bases, with 6 bases remaining between them. This CDR3 spans 16 amino acids. Looked up from germline, CDR1 is MNHEY and CDR2 is SVGAGI. The CDR3 reads CASSYSSISGANVLTF. Written as DNA, the CDR3 is TGTGCCAGCAGTTACTCGTCGATCTCTGGGGCCAACGTCCTGACTTTC.

The chain employs TRBV7-8 and TRBJ1-1; D uncertain. V was trimmed by 6 bases and J by 1 base, leaving 9 bases between them. CDR1 SGHVS and CDR2 FQNEAQ come from the germline V gene. The CDR3 sequence is 13 residues long. CDR3 amino acids: CASSPIQNTEAFF. The CDR3 nucleotides read TGTGCCAGCAGTCCGATCCAGAACACTGAAGCTTTCTTT.

The sample holds a few counts of this clone. This chain uses TRBV6-5 with TRBJ1-5; TRBD1 is a possible D gene (6 bases). Germline CDR1 reads MNHEY; CDR2 reads SVGAGI. Between the trimmed V and J ends, which lost 8 bases and 7 bases, there was a span of 18 bases. The CDR3 covers 14 residues. CDR3 sequence reads: CASSTTGYRQPQHF. CDR3 sequence (DNA): TGTGCCAGCTCAACTACAGGGTATAGGCAGCCCCAGCATTTT.

The rearrangement uses TRBV6-5 and TRBJ1-3, with no clear D. CDR1 and CDR2 from the germline V gene are MNHEY and SVGAGI. Deletions cut 2 bases from V and 6 bases from J, with 14 bases between. CDR3 length equals 15 residues. CDR3 nucleotide sequence: TGTGCCAGCAGTTACCCCGGCGGGTGCAAAAACACCATATATTTT. This encodes CASSYPGGCKNTIYF.

The chain carries TRBV30 and TRBJ1-1; no clear D. The CDR3 runs to 13 residues. Germline lookup yields CDR1 GTSNPN and CDR2 SVGIG (reference sequence). With 0 bases removed from V and 1 base from J, the gap between germline ends came to 6 bases. The CDR3 DNA reads as TGTGCCTGGAGTGTAAATCAGAACACTGAAGCTTTCTTT. Translation: CAWSVNQNTEAFF.

The CDR3 sequence: CASSDRGEDGYTF. The CDR3 nucleotides read TGCGCCAGCAGTGACAGGGGCGAGGACGGCTACACCTTC. The rearrangement uses TRBV10-2 and TRBJ1-2; possibly TRBD1 for D (6 bases). V dropped 3 bases and J dropped 8 bases, with 13 bases sitting between them. Germline CDR1 reads WSHSY; CDR2 reads SAAADI. The CDR3 has 13 residues.